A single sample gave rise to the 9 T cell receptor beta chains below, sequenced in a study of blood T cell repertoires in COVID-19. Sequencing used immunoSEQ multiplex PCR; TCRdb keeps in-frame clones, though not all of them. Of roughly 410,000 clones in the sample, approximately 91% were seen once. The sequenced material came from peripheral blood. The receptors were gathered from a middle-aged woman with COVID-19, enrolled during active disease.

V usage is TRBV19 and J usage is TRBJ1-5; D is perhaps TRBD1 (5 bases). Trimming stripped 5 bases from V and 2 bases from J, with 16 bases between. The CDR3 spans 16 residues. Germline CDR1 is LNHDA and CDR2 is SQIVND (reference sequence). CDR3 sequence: CASSRLQGGGNQPQHF. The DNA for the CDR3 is TGTGCCAGTAGTCGCCTCCAGGGTGGAGGCAATCAGCCCCAGCATTTT.

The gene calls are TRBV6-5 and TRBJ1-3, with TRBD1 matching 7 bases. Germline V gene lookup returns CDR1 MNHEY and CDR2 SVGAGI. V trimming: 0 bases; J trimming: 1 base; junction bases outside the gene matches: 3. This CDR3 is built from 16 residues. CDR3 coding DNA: TGTGCCAGCAGTTACTCCGGGACAGTTTCTGGAAACACCATATATTTT. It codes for CASSYSGTVSGNTIYF.

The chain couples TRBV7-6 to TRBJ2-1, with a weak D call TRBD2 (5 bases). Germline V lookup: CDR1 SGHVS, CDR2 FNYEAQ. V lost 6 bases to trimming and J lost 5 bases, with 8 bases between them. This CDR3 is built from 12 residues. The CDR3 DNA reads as TGTGCCAGCAGTTTACTAGACAATGAGCAGTTCTTC. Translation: CASSLLDNEQFF.

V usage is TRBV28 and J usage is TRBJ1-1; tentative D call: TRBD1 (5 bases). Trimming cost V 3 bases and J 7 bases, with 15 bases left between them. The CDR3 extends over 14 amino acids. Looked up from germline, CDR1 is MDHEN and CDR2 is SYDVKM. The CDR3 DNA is TGTGCCAGCAGTTTCAGGGCCCCTTGGGGTGAAGCTTTCTTT. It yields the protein CASSFRAPWGEAFF. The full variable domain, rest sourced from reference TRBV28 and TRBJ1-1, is DVKVTQSSRYLVKRTGEKVFLECVQDMDHENMFWYRQDPGLGLRLIYFSYDVKMKEKGDIPEGYSVSREKKERFSLILESASTNQTSMYLCASSFRAPWGEAFFGQGTRLTVV.

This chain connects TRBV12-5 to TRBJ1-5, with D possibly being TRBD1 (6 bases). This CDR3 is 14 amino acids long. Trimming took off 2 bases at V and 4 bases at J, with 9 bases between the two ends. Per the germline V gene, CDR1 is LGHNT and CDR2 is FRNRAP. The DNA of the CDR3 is TGTGCTAGTGGTTTGTTAGGGGGAAATCAGCCCCAGCATTTT. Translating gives CASGLLGGNQPQHF.

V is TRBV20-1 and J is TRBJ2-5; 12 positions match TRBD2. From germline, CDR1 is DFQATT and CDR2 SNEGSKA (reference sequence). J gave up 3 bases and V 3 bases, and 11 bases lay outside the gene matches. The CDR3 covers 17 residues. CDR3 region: CSASTVLLAGGKETQYF. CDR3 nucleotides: TGCAGTGCTAGTACCGTTCTACTAGCGGGGGGAAAAGAGACCCAGTACTTC.

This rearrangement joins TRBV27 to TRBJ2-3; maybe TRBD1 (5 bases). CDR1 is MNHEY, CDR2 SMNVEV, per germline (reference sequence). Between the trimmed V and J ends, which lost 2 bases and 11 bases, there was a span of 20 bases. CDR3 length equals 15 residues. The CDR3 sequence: CASSLLRQRRVGQYF. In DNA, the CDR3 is TGTGCCAGCAGTTTACTGAGACAGAGGAGAGTTGGGCAGTATTTT.

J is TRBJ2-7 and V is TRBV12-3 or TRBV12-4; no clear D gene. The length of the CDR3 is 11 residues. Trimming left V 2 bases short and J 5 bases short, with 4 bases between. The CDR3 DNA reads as TGTGCCAGCAGTTTACTTGACGAGCAGTACTTC. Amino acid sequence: CASSLLDEQYF.

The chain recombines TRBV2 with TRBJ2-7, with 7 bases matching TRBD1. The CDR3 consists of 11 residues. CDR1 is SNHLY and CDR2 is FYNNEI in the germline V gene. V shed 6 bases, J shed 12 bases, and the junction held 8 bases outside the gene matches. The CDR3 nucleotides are TGTGCCAGCAGGGGGAACAGGGGATGGTACTTC. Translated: CASRGNRGWYF.